One sample yielded the 21 T cell receptor beta chains listed below, sequenced in a study of beta chain features in type 1 diabetes. Study results and caveats: Type 1 diabetes patients had moderately but significantly shorter TCRB CDR3s in all four CD4+ subsets.

Expressed TCRB transcripts were sequenced, since all the RNA that had been isolated was reverse transcribed. Libraries were prepared by immunoSEQ multiplex PCR; TCRdb keeps only in-frame clonotypes and omits some of them. The sample lists approximately 130,000 clones; roughly 17% were seen once. The antigens for these receptors are not known. The sample comprised central memory CD4+ T cells from blood. The receptors come from a man aged 18 to 35 with type 1 diabetes.

This clone was seen more than once but under ten times. The chain employs TRBV18 and TRBJ2-1; possible D gene TRBD1, 5 bases. Per germline, CDR1 KGHSH and CDR2 LQKENI. With 3 bases removed from V and 8 bases from J, the gap between germline ends came to 11 bases. CDR3 size: 13 residues. CDR3 nucleotides: TGTGCCAGCTCACCGTTCAGGGTCGATGAGCAGTTCTTC. It codes for CASSPFRVDEQFF.

This clone was found many times. V usage is TRBV18 and J usage is TRBJ2-7; D remains unclear. Germline-derived CDR1 and CDR2 are KGHSH and LQKENI. V was clipped by 2 bases and J by 9 bases, with 14 bases between them. There are 13 residues in the CDR3. The CDR3: CASSPDAGGGQYF. CDR3 in DNA: TGTGCCAGCTCACCAGACGCAGGTGGCGGGCAGTACTTC.

This chain uses TRBV9 with TRBJ1-1; 7 bases map to TRBD1. This CDR3 spans 14 amino acids. The V gene's germline CDR1 is SGDLS and CDR2 YYNGEE. V was pared by 0 bases and J by 4 bases, with 3 bases of the junction left unmatched. The CDR3 DNA reads TGTGCCAGCAGCGTAGTCTCAGGGGGCACTGAAGCTTTCTTT. It is translated as CASSVVSGGTEAFF.

The chain is built from TRBV7-2 and TRBJ1-3; a weak D match, TRBD1 (5 bases). CDR1 SGHTA and CDR2 FQGNSA come from the germline V gene. Between the trimmed V and J ends, which lost 2 bases and 0 bases, there was a span of 14 bases. The CDR3 runs 17 residues. CDR3: CASSLNQGPSSGNTIYF. CDR3 DNA: TGTGCCAGCAGCTTAAATCAGGGACCTAGCTCTGGAAACACCATATATTTT.

This clone was found many times. J is TRBJ2-1 and V is TRBV19; D is uncertain. V lost 6 bases to trimming and J lost 2 bases, with 8 bases between them. Per germline, CDR1 LNHDA and CDR2 SQIVND (reference sequence). CDR3 size: 13 residues. The chain's CDR3 is CASSTEAYNEQFF. CDR3 DNA: TGTGCCAGTAGCACAGAGGCCTACAATGAGCAGTTCTTC.

The chain combines TRBV18 with TRBJ1-2; 9 positions match TRBD1. The CDR3 is made up of 16 amino acids. The germline V gene has CDR1 KGHSH and CDR2 LQKENI. V lost 4 bases to trimming and J lost 3 bases; unmatched junction nucleotides: 9. The CDR3 sequence is CASSQSPGQGYYGYTF. For the CDR3, the DNA is TGTGCCAGCTCACAATCGCCGGGACAGGGCTACTATGGCTACACCTTC.

This chain uses TRBV5-1 with TRBJ2-5; a possible D gene is TRBD1 (6 bases). The CDR3 sequence is 15 residues long. V lost 0 bases and J lost 2, with 11 bases in between. Looked up from germline, CDR1 is SGHRS and CDR2 is YFSETQ. The CDR3 reads CASSLAGHLQETQYF. DNA for the CDR3: TGCGCCAGCAGCTTGGCGGGACACTTACAAGAGACCCAGTACTTC.

The rearrangement joins TRBV14 to TRBJ1-3, with D uncertain. This CDR3 region has 13 residues. The ends were cut back, 8 bases at V and 0 bases at J, with 8 bases in the middle. Germline V gene sequence: CDR1 SGHDN, CDR2 FVKESK. CDR3 nucleotides: TGTGCCAGCGCCGTAAGCTCTGGAAACACCATATATTTT. The encoded protein is CASAVSSGNTIYF. Using reference TRBV14 and TRBJ1-3 for the parts outside the CDR3, the full variable domain is EAGVTQFPSHSVIEKGQTVTLRCDPISGHDNLYWYRRVMGKEIKFLLHFVKESKQDESGMPNNRFLAERTGGTYSTLKVQPAELEDSGVYFCASAVSSGNTIYFGEGSWLTVV.

This clone was seen more than once but under ten times. The chain couples TRBV27 to TRBJ2-1; D gene ambiguous. This CDR3 comprises 17 residues. V lost 4 bases to trimming and J lost 7 bases, with 23 bases between them. CDR1 is MNHEY and CDR2 is SMNVEV in the germline V gene (reference sequence). The CDR3 DNA is TGTGCCAGCAGTTCGAGGATTGGTTCAGCGACCGGGAATGAGCAGTTCTTC. Translating gives CASSSRIGSATGNEQFF.

In its sample, this clone was seen a few times. V is TRBV7-6 and J is TRBJ1-4; D is uncertain. CDR1 and CDR2 from the germline V gene are SGHVS and FNYEAQ. V was shortened by 1 base and J by 7 bases, with 7 bases between the two germline ends. The CDR3 totals 13 residues. DNA of the CDR3: TGTGCCAGCAGCTTAGGACCGACTGAAAAACTGTTTTTT. The encoded protein is CASSLGPTEKLFF.

This clone was found a few times. The rearrangement joins TRBV19 to TRBJ1-2; weak D call: TRBD1 (5 bases). There are 14 residues in the CDR3. The germline gives CDR1 LNHDA, CDR2 SQIVND (reference sequence). V gave up 3 bases and J gave up 4 bases, with 12 bases separating them. CDR3 sequence: CASSMGRAAYGYTF. In DNA, the CDR3 is TGTGCCAGTAGTATGGGACGAGCGGCCTATGGCTACACCTTC.

J is TRBJ2-5 and V is TRBV6-6; D possibly corresponds to TRBD2 (6 bases). Trimming cost V 5 bases and J 3 bases, with 16 bases left between them. Germline V gives CDR1 MNHNY, CDR2 SVGAGI (reference sequence). The CDR3 length is 15 residues. CDR3 amino acids: CASSLGGTYKETQYF. CDR3 DNA sequence: TGTGCCAGCAGTCTTGGCGGGACGTACAAAGAGACCCAGTACTTC.

This clone has just a few counts. This chain links TRBV30 with TRBJ2-1; 7 positions agree with TRBD2. The CDR3 is 15 amino acids. CDR1 and CDR2 (germline): GTSNPN, SVGIG (reference sequence). The ends lost 5 bases at V and 8 bases at J; junction bases unmatched: 15. Written as DNA, the CDR3 is TGTGCCTGGTCACGGGGAGGACTAGATTACGATGAGCAGTTCTTC. Residues: CAWSRGGLDYDEQFF.

V is TRBV18 and J is TRBJ2-5; D possibly corresponds to TRBD2 (6 bases). The germline CDR1 and CDR2 sequences are KGHSH and LQKENI. The CDR3 covers 13 residues. V was shortened by 0 bases and J by 9 bases, with 11 bases between the two germline ends. The chain's CDR3 is CASSPPGREAQYF. The CDR3 DNA reads as TGTGCCAGCTCACCACCGGGCAGGGAGGCCCAGTACTTC.

Details on this clone: One junction end does not reproduce the germline sequence, and a read error may be involved. The chain carries TRBV7-7 and TRBJ2-1; D perhaps matches TRBD1 (6 bases). The V gene's germline CDR1 is SSHAT and CDR2 FNYEAQ (reference sequence). This CDR3 has 14 amino acids. In DNA form, the CDR3 reads TGTGCTAGCAGCTACTCGACAGGAACCAATGAGCAGTTCTTC. It yields the protein CASSYSTGTNEQFF.

The chain uses TRBV30 and TRBJ2-5, with 9 bases aligning to TRBD1. The CDR3 length is 17 residues. V lost 2 bases and J lost 5; bases outside the gene matches: 15. CDR1 is GTSNPN and CDR2 is SVGIG in the germline V gene (reference sequence). In nucleotides, the CDR3 is TGTGCCTGGAGTCGACGTGGGACAGGGACCTTCTGGGAGACCCAGTACTTC. Translation gives CAWSRRGTGTFWETQYF.

This clone was found many times. This chain joins TRBV7-2 and TRBJ1-4; D gene uncertain. V shed 1 base and J shed 4 bases, with 4 bases lying between them. CDR1 is SGHTA, CDR2 FQGNSA, per germline. This CDR3 spans 13 amino acids. The CDR3: CASSLVNNEKLFF. CDR3 nucleotides: TGTGCCAGCAGCTTAGTGAATAATGAAAAACTGTTTTTT. Supplemented by reference TRBV7-2 and TRBJ1-4, the full variable domain reads GAGVSQSPSNKVTEKGKDVELRCDPISGHTALYWYRQSLGQGLEFLIYFQGNSAPDKSGLPSDRFSAERTGGSVSTLTIQRTQQEDSAVYLCASSLVNNEKLFFGSGTQLSVL.

The chain combines TRBV10-3 with TRBJ2-5, with 9 bases fitting TRBD1. The germline V gene encodes CDR1 ENHRY and CDR2 SYGVKD. CDR3 length equals 18 residues. With 3 bases clipped from V and 3 bases from J, the junction kept 14 bases outside the gene matches. The CDR3 here is CAISDMPQGTGKEETQYF. Here the CDR3 DNA reads TGTGCCATCAGTGATATGCCTCAGGGGACAGGGAAGGAAGAGACCCAGTACTTC.

J is TRBJ2-1 and V is TRBV28, with D uncertain. Per the germline V gene, CDR1 is MDHEN and CDR2 is SYDVKM. The CDR3 totals 12 residues. V was cut by 1 base and J by 13 bases, with 11 bases left in between. CDR3 region: CASSLFLEQQFF. The CDR3 DNA is TGTGCCAGCAGTTTATTTCTGGAGCAACAGTTCTTC.

On this clone itself: Other DNA sequences in this specimen translate into the identical CDR3. The V call is TRBV6-5, the J call TRBJ2-6; D remains unclear. V lost 0 bases and J lost 1, with 1 base in between. Looked up from germline, CDR1 is MNHEY and CDR2 is SVGAGI. The CDR3 is 14 amino acids. In nucleotides, the CDR3 is TGTGCCAGCAGTTACTCTTCTGGGGCCAACGTCCTGACTTTC. As protein: CASSYSSGANVLTF.

This clone came up many times. The chain is built from TRBV11-2 and TRBJ1-1; D is undetermined. Per germline, CDR1 SGHAT and CDR2 FQNNGV. Trimming removed 1 base from V and 3 bases from J, with 6 bases in between. This CDR3 contains 13 residues. The CDR3 loop is CASSLAQYTEAFF. CDR3 bases: TGTGCCAGCAGCTTAGCCCAGTACACTGAAGCTTTCTTT.